This T cell receptor (beta chain) was sequenced during a study of T cell changes during pregnancy in multiple sclerosis. Using immunoSEQ multiplex PCR, the repertoire was profiled, and TCRdb retains in-frame clones only, with some absent. The sample lists approximately 65,000 clones; 91% were seen once. Sample: peripheral blood, taken in the third trimester of pregnancy. This TCR derives from a female donor in good health, enrolled as a control in a pregnancy study.

The CDR3 DNA sequence: TGTGCCACCAGCAGAGTTCTTGCGTCTAAACTGTTTTTT. This translates into CATSRVLASKLFF. The J gene is TRBJ1-4, the V gene TRBV15; D remains unclear. V was cut by 1 base and J by 11 bases, with 11 bases left in between. This CDR3 spans 13 amino acids. Germline assignment: CDR1 LNHNV and CDR2 YYDKDF (reference sequence).